A single sample is the source of the 8 T cell receptor beta chains below, sequenced in a study of blood T cell repertoires in COVID-19. Repertoires were generated with immunoSEQ multiplex PCR, while TCRdb's copy carries only in-frame clones and drops some. The profile shows hundreds of thousands of clones, more than 75% of them singletons. Sequenced material: peripheral blood. These receptors were taken from a woman of 80 years or more with COVID-19, enrolled during active disease.

The V and J genes are TRBV19 and TRBJ1-1; D possibly corresponds to TRBD1 (6 bases). The germline V gene has CDR1 LNHDA and CDR2 SQIVND (reference sequence). V was pared by 0 bases and J by 5 bases, with 16 bases between. This CDR3 has 16 amino acids. This CDR3 reads CASSIDGTRGITEAFF. The CDR3 DNA reads TGTGCCAGTAGTATAGATGGGACAAGGGGGATTACTGAAGCTTTCTTT.

The chain links TRBV30 to TRBJ2-5; 8 nucleotides line up with TRBD2. Germline values: CDR1 GTSNPN, CDR2 SVGIG (reference sequence). The CDR3 has 15 amino acids. J gave up 2 bases and V 5 bases, and 10 bases lay outside the gene matches. The DNA for the CDR3 is TGTGCCTGGGGTCGGACTAGCCGTTCTCAAGAGACCCAGTACTTC. Its protein is CAWGRTSRSQETQYF.

This chain joins TRBV5-1 and TRBJ1-1, with 7 bases lining up with TRBD1. The CDR3 has 15 amino acids. V was pared by 0 bases and J by 7 bases, with 9 bases of the junction left unmatched. CDR1 is SGHRS and CDR2 is YFSETQ in the germline V gene. The CDR3: CASSLASGGQSEAFF. For the CDR3, the DNA is TGCGCCAGCAGCTTGGCCAGTGGGGGACAGAGTGAAGCTTTCTTT.

The chain links TRBV23-1 to TRBJ1-5; the D gene is possibly TRBD1 (6 bases). TRBV23-1 is annotated as an ORF whose role is uncertain. V was cut by 3 bases and J by 2 bases, with 14 bases left in between. The CDR3 is made up of 16 amino acids. DNA for the CDR3: TGCGCCAGCAGTCATCGGGACATCTTGGGCAATCAGCCCCAGCATTTT. It codes for CASSHRDILGNQPQHF.

The chain employs TRBV2 and TRBJ2-5; TRBD1 matches 7 bases. This CDR3 has 14 amino acids. V lost 4 bases, J lost 2 bases, and 4 bases stayed unmatched. The V gene's germline CDR1 is SNHLY and CDR2 FYNNEI. The CDR3 region is CASSVMGQQETQYF. The DNA of the CDR3 is TGTGCCAGCAGTGTAATGGGACAGCAAGAGACCCAGTACTTC.

V and J are TRBV10-1 and TRBJ2-1, with a weak D call TRBD2 (5 bases). Germline V gene data show CDR1 as WNHNN and CDR2 as SYGVQD (reference sequence). V was cut by 3 bases and J by 5 bases, with 11 bases left in between. The CDR3 has 14 residues. CDR3 DNA sequence: TGCGCCAGCAGTGATCGGGAATGGGACAATGAGCAGTTCTTC. As protein: CASSDREWDNEQFF.

The chain recombines TRBV5-4 with TRBJ2-3, with 8 bases fitting TRBD2. This CDR3 region has 17 residues. Trimming removed 5 bases from V and 3 bases from J; junction bases left unmatched: 14. Germline lookup yields CDR1 SGHNT and CDR2 YYREEE (reference sequence). In DNA form, the CDR3 reads TGTGCCAGCAGACCCACCGCTGCCAGCGGGGGTACAGATACGCAGTATTTT. Translation gives CASRPTAASGGTDTQYF.

V gene TRBV7-2 combines with J gene TRBJ2-7, with 10 bases identical to TRBD2. The CDR3 is 14 residues long. After removal of 5 bases from V and 3 bases from J, the junction contained 4 bases not matched to a gene. Germline V gives CDR1 SGHTA, CDR2 FQGNSA. The CDR3 here is CASSPRLAGYEQYF. In DNA, the CDR3 is TGTGCCAGCAGCCCCCGACTAGCGGGCTACGAGCAGTACTTC. The complete variable domain, with remaining parts taken from reference TRBV7-2 and TRBJ2-7, reads GAGVSQSPSNKVTEKGKDVELRCDPISGHTALYWYRQSLGQGLEFLIYFQGNSAPDKSGLPSDRFSAERTGGSVSTLTIQRTQQEDSAVYLCASSPRLAGYEQYFGPGTRLTVT.